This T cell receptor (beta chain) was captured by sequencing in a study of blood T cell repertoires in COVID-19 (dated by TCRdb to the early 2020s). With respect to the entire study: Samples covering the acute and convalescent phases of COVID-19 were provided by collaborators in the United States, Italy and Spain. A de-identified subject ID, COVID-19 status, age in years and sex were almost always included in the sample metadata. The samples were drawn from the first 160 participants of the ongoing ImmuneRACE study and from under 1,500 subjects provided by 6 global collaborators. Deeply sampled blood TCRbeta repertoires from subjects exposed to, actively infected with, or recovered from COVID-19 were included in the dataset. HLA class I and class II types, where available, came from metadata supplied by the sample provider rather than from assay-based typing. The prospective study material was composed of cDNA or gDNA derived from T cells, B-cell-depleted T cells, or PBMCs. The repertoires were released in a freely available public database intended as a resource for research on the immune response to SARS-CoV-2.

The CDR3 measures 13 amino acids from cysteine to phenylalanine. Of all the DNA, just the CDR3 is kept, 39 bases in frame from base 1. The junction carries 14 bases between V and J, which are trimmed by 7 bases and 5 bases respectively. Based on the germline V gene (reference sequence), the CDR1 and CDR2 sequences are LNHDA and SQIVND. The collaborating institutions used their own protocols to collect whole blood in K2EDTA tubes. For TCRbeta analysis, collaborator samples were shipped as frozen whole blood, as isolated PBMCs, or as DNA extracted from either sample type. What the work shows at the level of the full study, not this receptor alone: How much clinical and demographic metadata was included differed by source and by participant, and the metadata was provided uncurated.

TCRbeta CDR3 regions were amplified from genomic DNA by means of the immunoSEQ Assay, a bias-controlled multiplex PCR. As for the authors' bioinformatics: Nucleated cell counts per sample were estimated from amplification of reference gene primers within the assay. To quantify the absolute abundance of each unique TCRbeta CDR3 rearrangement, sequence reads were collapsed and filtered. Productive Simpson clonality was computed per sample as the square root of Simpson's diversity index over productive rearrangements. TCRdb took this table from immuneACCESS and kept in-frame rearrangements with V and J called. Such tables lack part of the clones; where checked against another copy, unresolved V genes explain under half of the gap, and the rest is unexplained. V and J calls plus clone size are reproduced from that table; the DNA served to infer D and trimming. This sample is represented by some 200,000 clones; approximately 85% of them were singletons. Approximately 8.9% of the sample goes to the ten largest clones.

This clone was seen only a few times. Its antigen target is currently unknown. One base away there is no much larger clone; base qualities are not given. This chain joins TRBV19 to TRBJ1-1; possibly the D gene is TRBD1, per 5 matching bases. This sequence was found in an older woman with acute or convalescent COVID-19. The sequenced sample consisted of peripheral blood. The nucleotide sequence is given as TGTGCCAGTACCGAACGAAAGGGGACTGAAGCTTTCTTT. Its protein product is CASTERKGTEAFF.